This T cell receptor beta chain derives from a study of regulatory T cells in long-lasting Graves disease. Study-wide points: Segments TRBV28, TRBJ1-2 and TRBJ2-5 showed preferential usage in persistent disease.

This sample's time point: newly diagnosed GD, antithyroid drugs for less than 3 months. Following extraction of RNA from PBMCs, that RNA was used to make the TCR library. This clonotype has a count of ten or more. Its matching antigen is unknown. For TCR beta, libraries came from iRepertoire HTBI primers and Arm-PCR of CDR3 regions. TCRdb analysed the multiplex PCR reads with MiXCR anew, one entry per CDR3 protein. The sample shows roughly 420,000 distinct CDR3 sequences, over 15% of them seen only once. Germline values: CDR1 MDHEN, CDR2 SYDVKM. The CDR3 covers 17 residues. V was pared by 3 bases and J by 4 bases, with 8 bases of the junction left unmatched. These sequences were also reported in another study, on T cells in Graves' hyperthyroidism and ophthalmopathy. This second study says: First-round RT-PCR with HTBI primers amplified the TCR CDR3 region. With a median lead of approximately 6 months before onset, the model predicted ophthalmopathy.

This chain joins TRBV28 and TRBJ1-5; 11 bases align to TRBD1. The clonotype comes from a woman in her late teens or twenties with Graves disease. Sequenced material: peripheral blood mononuclear cells (PBMCs), taken at new diagnosis, from a patient treated with antithyroid drugs. CDR3 DNA: TGTGCCAGCAGTTTCTGGACAGGGGGCTTAGGAAATCAGCCCCAGCATTTT. It encodes CASSFWTGGLGNQPQHF.